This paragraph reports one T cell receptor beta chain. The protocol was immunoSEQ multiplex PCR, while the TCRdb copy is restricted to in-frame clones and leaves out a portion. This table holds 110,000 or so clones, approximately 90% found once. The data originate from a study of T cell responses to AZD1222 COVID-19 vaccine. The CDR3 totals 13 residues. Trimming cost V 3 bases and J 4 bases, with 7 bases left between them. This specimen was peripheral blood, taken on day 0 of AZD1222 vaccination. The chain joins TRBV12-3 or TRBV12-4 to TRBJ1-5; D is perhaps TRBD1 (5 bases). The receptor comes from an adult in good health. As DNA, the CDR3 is TGTGCCAGCAGTTTGACAGCGAATCAGCCCCAGCATTTT. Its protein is CASSLTANQPQHF.